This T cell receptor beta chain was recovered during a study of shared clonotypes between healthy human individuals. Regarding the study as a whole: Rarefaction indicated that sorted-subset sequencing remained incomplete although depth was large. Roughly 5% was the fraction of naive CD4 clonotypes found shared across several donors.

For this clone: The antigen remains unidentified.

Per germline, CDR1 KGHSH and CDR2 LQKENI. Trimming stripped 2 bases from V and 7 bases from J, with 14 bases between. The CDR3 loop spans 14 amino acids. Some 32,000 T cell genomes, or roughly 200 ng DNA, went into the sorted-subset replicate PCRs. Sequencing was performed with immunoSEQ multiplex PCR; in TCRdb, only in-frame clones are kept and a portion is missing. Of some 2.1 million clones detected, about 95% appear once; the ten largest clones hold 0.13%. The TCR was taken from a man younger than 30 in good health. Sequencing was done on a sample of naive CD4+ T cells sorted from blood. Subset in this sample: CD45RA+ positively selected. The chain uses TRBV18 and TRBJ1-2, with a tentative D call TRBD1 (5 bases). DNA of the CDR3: TGTGCCAGCTCACCAATAACAGGTGAGGCTGGCTACACCTTC. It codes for CASSPITGEAGYTF.